The rows below give T cell receptor beta chains drawn from one sample of a study of blood T cells in healthy people across ages. Each CDR3 protein is one row after TCRdb ran MiXCR on the 5' RACE reads. The table includes 1.5 million or so distinct CDR3 sequences, roughly 43% detected once. Material: blood. These TCRs come from a woman under 30 in good health. Both conserved end residues are part of each CDR3. D genes are given only for firm matches. Clone sizes are given selectively: once, few, many, or a class where the clone is expanded.

CDR3: CSAESGILYNEQFF
DNA: TGCAGTGCTGAGAGCGGGATACTCTACAATGAGCAGTTCTTC
V: TRBV20-1
J: TRBJ2-1
size: -
D: TRBD2

CDR3: CASSSAGRNNYGYTF
DNA: TGTGCCAGCAGTTCCGCAGGGCGGAATAACTATGGCTACACCTTC
V: TRBV28
J: TRBJ1-2
size: -
D: -

CDR3: CASSLGQGMNTQYF
DNA: TGTGCCAGCAGCTTAGGGCAGGGGATGAATACGCAGTATTTT
V: TRBV7-2
J: TRBJ2-3
size: few
D: -

CDR3: CASSSRTDGTQYF
DNA: TGTGCCAGCAGTTCCAGGACTGACGGTACGCAGTATTTT
V: TRBV7-9
J: TRBJ2-3
size: -
D: -

CDR3: CSVRGTSGHHTDTQYF
DNA: TGCAGCGTTCGCGGAACTAGCGGACACCACACAGATACGCAGTATTTT
V: TRBV29-1
J: TRBJ2-3
size: few
D: TRBD2

CDR3: CASSQGWQPDDTQYF
DNA: TGTGCCAGCAGCCAGGGGTGGCAACCCGACGATACGCAGTATTTT
V: TRBV14
J: TRBJ2-3
size: -
D: -

CDR3: CASSSPRTSQYF
DNA: TGTGCCAGCAGCTCCCCGAGGACATCGCAGTATTTT
V: TRBV7-2
J: TRBJ2-3
size: many
D: -

CDR3: CAWSVLGPYEQYF
DNA: TGTGCCTGGAGTGTACTAGGGCCCTACGAGCAGTACTTC
V: TRBV30
J: TRBJ2-7
size: -
D: -

CDR3: CATSRGVTGTKNIQYF
DNA: TGTGCCACCAGCAGAGGAGTAACTGGGACCAAAAACATTCAGTACTTC
V: TRBV15
J: TRBJ2-4
size: -
D: -

CDR3: CASSEQGGWTEAFF
DNA: TGTGCCAGCAGTGAGCAGGGTGGTTGGACTGAAGCTTTCTTT
V: TRBV2
J: TRBJ1-1
size: -
D: -

CDR3: CASKGVPYNEQFF
DNA: TGTGCCAGCAAGGGGGTTCCCTACAATGAGCAGTTCTTC
V: TRBV27
J: TRBJ2-1
size: few
D: -

CDR3: CATSDYKLEASATDTQYF
DNA: TGTGCCACCAGTGATTACAAACTTGAAGCGAGTGCGACAGATACGCAGTATTTT
V: TRBV24-1
J: TRBJ2-3
size: -
D: -

CDR3: CSAPARGVYNEQYF
DNA: TGCAGTGCCCCGGCGCGGGGTGTGTACAATGAGCAGTACTTC
V: TRBV20-1
J: TRBJ2-7
size: -
D: -

CDR3: CASSQDRLKETQYF
DNA: TGTGCCAGTTCCCAGGACAGACTCAAAGAGACCCAGTACTTC
V: TRBV25-1
J: TRBJ2-5
size: many
D: -

CDR3: CASSLYRGSYEQYF
DNA: TGTGCCAGCAGTTTATATAGGGGTTCCTACGAGCAGTACTTC
V: TRBV27
J: TRBJ2-7
size: few
D: -

CDR3: CASSSRTSGGAYEQFF
DNA: TGCGCCAGCAGCTCCCGGACTAGCGGGGGGGCCTATGAGCAGTTCTTC
V: TRBV5-1
J: TRBJ2-1
size: -
D: TRBD2

CDR3: CASSGREGVNEQYF
DNA: TGTGCCAGCAGCGGCCGGGAGGGGGTGAACGAGCAGTACTTC
V: TRBV12-3/TRBV12-4
J: TRBJ2-7
size: -
D: TRBD2

CDR3: CSARGVDGRGVNQPQHF
DNA: TGCAGTGCTAGAGGCGTCGACGGGAGGGGTGTCAATCAGCCCCAGCATTTT
V: TRBV20-1
J: TRBJ1-5
size: -
D: -

CDR3: CSVEGTDNANGYGYTF
DNA: TGCAGCGTTGAGGGTACAGATAATGCCAATGGCTATGGCTACACCTTC
V: TRBV29-1
J: TRBJ1-2
size: -
D: -

CDR3: CASSEQGDEQFF
DNA: TGTGCCAGCAGTGAACAGGGCGATGAGCAGTTCTTC
V: TRBV12-3/TRBV12-4
J: TRBJ2-1
size: -
D: -